This T cell receptor beta chain was sequenced for a study of cytomegalovirus exposure and HLA in healthy donors. Study observations and caveats: In a later analysis, donors in an Asian-associated ancestry cluster reportedly had fewer N-insertions in productive TCRs than the cohort mean. The study listed some 160 cytomegalovirus-associated TCR beta chains.

For this clone: The antigen is undetermined.

There were likely unrecorded immune exposures, though donors were nominally healthy when sampled. PCR amplification relied on 60 Vbeta primers (plus 13 Jbeta primers). This table comes from immunoSEQ multiplex PCR, and its TCRdb copy is limited to in-frame clones, with some not included. The sample contains approximately 89,000 clones, approximately 76% of which appear only once. The CDR3 sequence is 14 residues long. Germline CDR1 is MGHRA and CDR2 is YSYEKL. V lost 9 bases and J lost 5, with 16 bases in between. The rearrangement links TRBV4-1 to TRBJ2-2, with D maybe TRBD1 (6 bases). The sequenced material came from PBMCs. This sequence originates from a man aged 25-45 years in good health and CMV-seropositive. The CDR3 nucleotides read TGCGCCAGTCGACAGGACCCTCAAACCGGGGAGCTGTTTTTT. Its protein product is CASRQDPQTGELFF.